The 30 T cell receptor beta chains in this list originate from one sample, sequenced in a study of T-cell memory formation after mild COVID-19. TCRdb redid the calling of the 5' RACE reads with MiXCR, one entry per CDR3 protein. This sample has approximately 400,000 distinct CDR3 sequences, with approximately 19% found just once. Sequencing was done on a sample of PBMCs or a T cell subset sorted from them (not recorded which). The receptors come from a man between 18 and 29 years old who had mild COVID-19 (a few samples of this study predate the infection). Cell type and time point are not known.

V usage is TRBV12-3 or TRBV12-4 and J usage is TRBJ2-2; perhaps D is TRBD1 or TRBD2 (5 bases each). CDR3 size: 16 residues. The V gene lost 9 bases and the J gene lost 2 bases, with 19 bases spanning the gap. CDR3 DNA sequence: TGTGCCAGAAGTCACCCGGGAAGGGGTAACACCGGGGAGCTGTTTTTT. Protein: CARSHPGRGNTGELFF.

The table lists this clonotype with a few counts. The chain joins TRBV20-1 to TRBJ1-2; D may be TRBD1 (6 bases). V lost 0 bases and J lost 4, with 12 bases in between. There are 14 residues in the CDR3. From germline, CDR1 is DFQATT and CDR2 SNEGSKA (reference sequence). CDR3: CSARDLQGVYGYTF. The CDR3 DNA sequence: TGCAGTGCTAGAGATTTACAGGGTGTCTATGGCTACACCTTC.

The chain links TRBV27 to TRBJ1-6, with D possibly being TRBD1 (5 bases). Germline CDR1 is MNHEY and CDR2 is SMNVEV (reference sequence). The V and J ends lost 5 bases and 8 bases respectively, with 13 bases between them. There are 14 residues in the CDR3. The CDR3 reads CASSTPGSYSPLHF. The CDR3 bases are TGTGCCAGCAGTACCCCAGGGTCTTATTCACCCCTCCACTTT.

The chain couples TRBV15 to TRBJ1-5; D is possibly TRBD1 (5 bases). Trimming took off 5 bases at V and 4 bases at J, with 15 bases between the two ends. Per the germline V gene, CDR1 is LNHNV and CDR2 is YYDKDF (reference sequence). CDR3 length: 15 residues. DNA for the CDR3: TGTGCCACCAGCCCATTGGGGGGGGGGAATCAGCCCCAGCATTTT. Its protein is CATSPLGGGNQPQHF.

This rearrangement joins TRBV20-1 to TRBJ2-7; TRBD2 agrees at 11 bases. The CDR3 length is 14 residues. V lost 3 bases to trimming and J lost 0 bases; unmatched junction nucleotides: 1. CDR1 DFQATT and CDR2 SNEGSKA come from the germline V gene (reference sequence). CDR3 DNA sequence: TGCAGTGCTAGTAGCGGGGGGGCCTCCTACGAGCAGTACTTC. Its translation is CSASSGGASYEQYF.

The sample holds a few counts of this clonotype. The chain combines TRBV19 with TRBJ2-1; 7 bases are a match to TRBD1. V lost 6 bases and J lost 11; bases outside the gene matches: 7. The CDR3 is 12 amino acids. Germline CDR1 LNHDA, CDR2 SQIVND (reference sequence). DNA for the CDR3: TGTGCCAGTAGCCCCACAGGGGTAAAGCAGTTCTTC. Translating it yields CASSPTGVKQFF.

This clonotype appeared a few times. The chain links TRBV7-9 to TRBJ1-3; tentatively, D is TRBD1 (6 bases). Trimming shortened V by 0 bases and J by 4 bases, and 16 bases separated the two germline ends. CDR3 length: 17 residues. CDR1 is SEHNR and CDR2 is FQNEAQ in the germline V gene (reference sequence). CDR3 DNA: TGTGCCAGCAGCTTAGCCTGGGGGCTTCGGCGGGGAAACACCATATATTTT. As protein: CASSLAWGLRRGNTIYF.

This clonotype was observed a handful of times. The chain has TRBV5-1 and TRBJ1-2; no clear D. Trimming removed 2 bases from V and 8 bases from J, with 10 bases in between. This CDR3 comprises 12 residues. CDR1 and CDR2 from the germline V gene are SGHRS and YFSETQ. CDR3 DNA: TGCGCCAGCAGCTTTGGCCACCGGGGCTACACCTTC. Residues: CASSFGHRGYTF.

J is TRBJ2-1 and V is TRBV12-3 or TRBV12-4; no reliable D call. V lost 3 bases to trimming and J lost 8 bases, with 8 bases between them. This CDR3 has 12 amino acids. DNA of the CDR3: TGTGCCAGCAGTTTTGTTATCCATGAGCAGTTCTTC. Its translation is CASSFVIHEQFF.

This clonotype was counted a few times. This chain connects TRBV20-1 to TRBJ2-3, with 11 bases matching TRBD2. This CDR3 is built from 15 residues. V lost 6 bases and J lost 4; bases outside the gene matches: 9. Germline V gene data show CDR1 as DFQATT and CDR2 as SNEGSKA (reference sequence). DNA of the CDR3: TGCAGTGCCGCGCCTAGCGGGGGGCTTGCAGATACGCAGTATTTT. It encodes CSAAPSGGLADTQYF.

The rearrangement uses TRBV7-8 and TRBJ1-2; D possibly corresponds to TRBD1 (6 bases). V was cut by 5 bases and J by 4 bases, with 11 bases left in between. Germline CDR1 SGHVS, CDR2 FQNEAQ. This CDR3 contains 13 residues. For the CDR3, the DNA is TGTGCCAGCAGCCCCGGGACAACCTATGGCTACACCTTC. It is translated as CASSPGTTYGYTF. The complete variable domain, with remaining parts taken from reference TRBV7-8 and TRBJ1-2, reads GAGVSQSPRYKVAKRGQDVALRCDPISGHVSLFWYQQALGQGPEFLTYFQNEAQLDKSGLPSDRFFAERPEGSVSTLKIQRTQQEDSAVYLCASSPGTTYGYTFGSGTRLTVV.

The chain couples TRBV5-1 to TRBJ2-1; tentative D call: TRBD1 (6 bases). Trimming took off 4 bases at V and 2 bases at J, with 13 bases between the two ends. The germline V gene encodes CDR1 SGHRS and CDR2 YFSETQ. This CDR3 is built from 15 residues. The CDR3 loop is CASSVPRDTYNEQFF. The CDR3 DNA reads TGCGCCAGCAGCGTTCCCCGGGACACCTACAATGAGCAGTTCTTC.

The sample holds many counts of this clonotype. The chain employs TRBV7-6 and TRBJ2-1, with 14 bases matching TRBD2. The CDR3 is 17 amino acids. Germline V CDR1 and CDR2: SGHVS, FNYEAQ. The junction had 9 bases not matched to a gene; V was cut back by 5 bases and J by 6 bases. CDR3 nucleotides: TGTGCCAGCAGCCCCATCCAGACTAGCGGGGGGGGCAATGAGCAGTTCTTC. It is translated as CASSPIQTSGGGNEQFF.

This chain joins TRBV4-1 and TRBJ2-4; 9 bases align to TRBD1. Germline lookup yields CDR1 MGHRA and CDR2 YSYEKL. The CDR3 is made up of 17 amino acids. J was trimmed by 8 bases and V by 3 bases; bases with no gene match: 14. The CDR3 loop reads CASSQTTGQGVVDIQYF. CDR3 coding DNA: TGCGCCAGCAGCCAGACTACGGGACAGGGTGTAGTTGACATTCAGTACTTC.

The V call is TRBV7-9, the J call TRBJ2-1; TRBD2 matches 7 bases. This CDR3 has 15 amino acids. Germline-derived CDR1 and CDR2 are SEHNR and FQNEAQ (reference sequence). Trimming took 5 bases from V and 3 from J; bases not matched to a gene: 7. The CDR3 nucleotides are TGTGCCAGCAGCAACTCCGGGACTATCTACAATGAGCAGTTCTTC. This codes for CASSNSGTIYNEQFF. The full variable domain, rest sourced from reference TRBV7-9 and TRBJ2-1, is DTGVSQNPRHKITKRGQNVTFRCDPISEHNRLYWYRQTLGQGPEFLTYFQNEAQLEKSRLLSDRFSAERPKGSFSTLEIQRTEQGDSAMYLCASSNSGTIYNEQFFGPGTRLTVL.

J is TRBJ1-2 and V is TRBV7-8, with no clear D. CDR1 SGHVS and CDR2 FQNEAQ come from the germline V gene. V lost 5 bases and J lost 4, with 14 bases in between. The CDR3 runs 14 residues. CDR3 protein: CASSLTTGPYGYTF. The CDR3 DNA is TGTGCCAGCAGCCTTACGACGGGCCCCTATGGCTACACCTTC.

The chain is built from TRBV29-1 and TRBJ1-1; D gene unclear. The CDR3 length is 14 residues. Per the germline V gene, CDR1 is SQVTM and CDR2 is ANQGSEA. V lost 4 bases, J lost 4 bases, and 16 bases lay in between. CDR3 amino acids: CSVVVLDTVTEAFF. For the CDR3, the DNA is TGCAGCGTTGTAGTGCTCGACACTGTCACTGAAGCTTTCTTT.

V usage is TRBV20-1 and J usage is TRBJ1-6; TRBD1 matches at 7 bases. After removal of 6 bases from V and 12 bases from J, the junction contained 8 bases not matched to a gene. CDR3 length equals 12 residues. Per the germline V gene, CDR1 is DFQATT and CDR2 is SNEGSKA (reference sequence). The CDR3 is CSAHRGGEPLHF. The CDR3 coding sequence is TGCAGTGCCCACAGGGGAGGGGAACCCCTCCACTTT.

V is TRBV11-2 and J is TRBJ2-1, with 9 bases matching TRBD2. CDR1 SGHAT and CDR2 FQNNGV come from the germline V gene. This CDR3 has 16 residues. Trimming cost V 5 bases and J 7 bases; bases outside gene matches: 12. As DNA, the CDR3 is TGTGCCAGCAGCCTCGGGGGGCTAGCGGGGTCAAATGAGCAGTTCTTC. Its translation is CASSLGGLAGSNEQFF. The complete variable domain, with remaining parts taken from reference TRBV11-2 and TRBJ2-1, reads EAGVAQSPRYKIIEKRQSVAFWCNPISGHATLYWYQQILGQGPKLLIQFQNNGVVDDSQLPKDRFSAERLKGVDSTLKIQPAKLEDSAVYLCASSLGGLAGSNEQFFGPGTRLTVL.

The chain links TRBV28 to TRBJ2-5; 12 bases are a match to TRBD1. Per germline, CDR1 MDHEN and CDR2 SYDVKM. The CDR3 extends over 15 amino acids. The V gene end was trimmed by 6 bases and the J gene end by 2 bases; junction bases not matched to a gene: 4. The CDR3, as DNA: TGTGCCAGCAGCTCGGGACAGGGGGCACAAGAGACCCAGTACTTC. This encodes CASSSGQGAQETQYF.

V usage is TRBV5-1 and J usage is TRBJ2-7; D is possibly TRBD1 or TRBD2 (7 bases each). V lost 2 bases and J 4 bases, leaving 16 bases between the germline ends. The CDR3 runs 15 residues. Germline V CDR1 and CDR2: SGHRS, YFSETQ. DNA of the CDR3: TGCGCCAGCAGCTTCCAGGGGGGGTTGGCGTACGAGCAGTACTTC. It encodes CASSFQGGLAYEQYF.

This clonotype appeared a few times. The chain uses TRBV7-2 and TRBJ2-1, with unresolved D. The germline V and J ends were trimmed by 4 bases and 4 bases, with 11 bases remaining between them. CDR1 is SGHTA, CDR2 FQGNSA, per germline. CDR3 length: 14 amino acids. The CDR3 region is CASSSPWGYNEQFF. The DNA of the CDR3 is TGTGCCAGCAGCTCCCCGTGGGGATACAATGAGCAGTTCTTC.

In its sample, this clonotype was seen many times. This CDR3 reads CASSEPTALGPQHF. CDR3 coding DNA: TGTGCCAGCAGCGAACCGACGGCCCTGGGGCCCCAGCATTTT. V and J are TRBV7-9 and TRBJ1-5; D unclear. The V end was cut by 5 bases, the J end by 9 bases, with 17 bases between. The germline V gene encodes CDR1 SEHNR and CDR2 FQNEAQ (reference sequence). This CDR3 spans 14 amino acids. The complete variable domain, with remaining parts taken from reference TRBV7-9 and TRBJ1-5, reads DTGVSQNPRHKITKRGQNVTFRCDPISEHNRLYWYRQTLGQGPEFLTYFQNEAQLEKSRLLSDRFSAERPKGSFSTLEIQRTEQGDSAMYLCASSEPTALGPQHFGDGTRLSIL.

This sequence joins TRBV5-1 and TRBJ2-2; D tentatively fits TRBD1 or TRBD2 (6 bases each). The CDR3 loop spans 19 amino acids. Germline V lookup: CDR1 SGHRS, CDR2 YFSETQ. V lost 3 bases and J 0 bases, leaving 21 bases between the germline ends. The CDR3 loop reads CASSSRGGHGGPNTGELFF. The CDR3 DNA reads as TGCGCCAGCAGCTCCCGAGGGGGACATGGGGGGCCGAACACCGGGGAGCTGTTTTTT.

The chain employs TRBV19 and TRBJ2-2; D gene uncertain. The CDR3 has 15 amino acids. V lost 4 bases and J 2 bases, leaving 11 bases between the germline ends. Per the germline V gene, CDR1 is LNHDA and CDR2 is SQIVND (reference sequence). The CDR3 nucleotides are TGTGCCAGTAGTAAACTGGGTCTTAACACCGGGGAGCTGTTTTTT. It is translated as CASSKLGLNTGELFF.

V is TRBV12-3 or TRBV12-4 and J is TRBJ2-3; maybe TRBD1 (6 bases). The germline V and J ends were trimmed by 6 bases and 8 bases, with 15 bases remaining between them. The CDR3 consists of 13 residues. CDR3 in amino acids: CASRAQGGGTQYF. In DNA form, the CDR3 reads TGTGCCAGCAGAGCCCAAGGGGGTGGTACGCAGTATTTT.

The CDR3 loop reads CASSGTSGEQETQYF. CDR3 nucleotides: TGTGCCAGCAGCGGGACTAGCGGGGAGCAAGAGACCCAGTACTTC. The J gene is TRBJ2-5, the V gene TRBV9; 12 bases align to TRBD2. The V segment lost 3 bases and the J segment 2 bases; nucleotides outside the gene matches: 2. Germline values: CDR1 SGDLS, CDR2 YYNGEE. The CDR3 has 15 amino acids.

This chain links TRBV7-8 with TRBJ1-4; D is uncertain. Trimming stripped 5 bases from V and 7 bases from J, with 8 bases between. CDR1 is SGHVS and CDR2 is FQNEAQ in the germline V gene. The CDR3 loop spans 12 amino acids. The CDR3 here is CASSQRSEKLFF. The DNA for the CDR3 is TGTGCCAGCAGCCAGAGAAGTGAAAAACTGTTTTTT.

This clonotype showed up just a few times. This chain connects TRBV15 to TRBJ1-6; TRBD1 is a possible D gene (6 bases). The CDR3 contains 12 residues. Trimming cost V 8 bases and J 7 bases, with 9 bases left between them. The germline CDR1 and CDR2 sequences are LNHNV and YYDKDF (reference sequence). CDR3 protein: CATSGENSPLHF. The CDR3 nucleotides are TGTGCCACCTCAGGGGAGAATTCACCCCTCCACTTT.

This clonotype has more than one count but fewer than ten. This chain uses TRBV29-1 with TRBJ2-3; D remains unclear. The CDR3 extends over 12 amino acids. CDR1 and CDR2 from the germline V gene are SQVTM and ANQGSEA. Deletions cut 6 bases from V and 4 bases from J, with 11 bases between. The CDR3 DNA reads TGCAGCGTAGAACACCGGTCAGATACGCAGTATTTT. Its protein product is CSVEHRSDTQYF.